The clone carrying this T cell receptor (beta chain) has ten or more counts. Antigen unknown. Germline-derived CDR1 and CDR2 are MNHNY and SVGAGI (reference sequence). CDR3 length equals 17 residues. With 0 bases removed from V and 0 bases from J, the gap between germline ends came to 13 bases. These data belong to a study of glioma-infiltrating T cells. Amplification of TCR alpha and beta CDR3 regions from RNA used iRepertoire nested multiplex PCR. Tissue mRNA or PBMC total RNA, about 95-450 ng, went into one-step reverse transcription and amplification. TCRdb re-called the multiplex PCR reads through MiXCR, storing one row per CDR3 protein. The table has some 160,000 distinct CDR3 sequences, around 40% seen once. Study-level results: Only very few CDR3 sequences appeared in both tissue and blood. Above-expected tissue-blood divergence occurred in all gliomas, most in low-grade ones.

The clonotype comes from a human donor with low-grade glioma or glioblastoma, undergoing nonglioma brain surgery, or in good health (not recorded which). The rearrangement uses TRBV6-6 and TRBJ2-3, with D tentatively TRBD2 (6 bases). The specimen was glioma tissue, nonneoplastic brain tissue, or PBMCs (not recorded which). The CDR3 nucleotides are TGTGCCAGCAGTTACTCCCTTGATAGCGGTAGCACAGATACGCAGTATTTT. This sequence encodes CASSYSLDSGSTDTQYF.